Each of the 31 T cell receptor beta chains below was sequenced from the same sample in a study of T-cell memory formation after mild COVID-19. One entry per CDR3 protein, called by TCRdb with MiXCR from the 5' RACE reads. The data contain a few hundred thousand distinct CDR3 sequences, about a sixth of them singletons. Sequencing used PBMCs or a T cell subset sorted from them (not recorded which). These receptors originate from a man aged 18 to 29 who had mild COVID-19 (a few samples of this study predate the infection). Cell type and time point are not known.

This clonotype was detected only a few times. The chain joins TRBV10-3 to TRBJ2-2; 7 bases fit TRBD1. CDR3 length equals 14 residues. Trimming cost V 10 bases and J 3 bases; bases outside gene matches: 8. CDR1 and CDR2 from the germline V gene are ENHRY and SYGVKD. CDR3 region: CATLDRKDTGELFF. In DNA, the CDR3 is TGTGCCACCCTGGACAGGAAGGACACCGGGGAGCTGTTTTTT.

This clonotype was seen more than once but under ten times. This rearrangement joins TRBV5-5 to TRBJ2-1; TRBD2 matches 8 bases. After removal of 3 bases from V and 3 bases from J, the junction contained 5 bases not matched to a gene. The CDR3 has 15 residues. Per germline, CDR1 SGHKS and CDR2 YYEKEE (reference sequence). This chain's CDR3 is CASSSPGTSYNEQFF. The CDR3 DNA is TGTGCCAGCAGCTCTCCCGGGACTAGCTACAATGAGCAGTTCTTC.

The chain uses TRBV20-1 and TRBJ2-1; 13 bases are a match to TRBD2. This CDR3 contains 15 residues. Unmatched junction bases numbered 8, after V lost 3 bases and J lost 9 bases. Germline CDR1 is DFQATT and CDR2 is SNEGSKA (reference sequence). The CDR3, as DNA: TGCAGTGCTAGCCCGGGACTAGCGGGGTCCGGTGAGCAGTTCTTC. As protein: CSASPGLAGSGEQFF.

This clonotype occurred a few times. V is TRBV7-9 and J is TRBJ1-4; possible D gene TRBD1, 5 bases. Trimming stripped 5 bases from V and 7 bases from J, with 14 bases between. This CDR3 has 14 residues. Per germline, CDR1 SEHNR and CDR2 FQNEAQ (reference sequence). The chain's CDR3 is CASSPQGLGEKLFF. CDR3 DNA: TGTGCCAGCAGCCCCCAGGGCCTAGGTGAAAAACTGTTTTTT.

Ten or more counts support this clonotype. The chain uses TRBV6-5 and TRBJ2-2; 7 nucleotides agree with TRBD1. Trimming cost V 1 base and J 6 bases; bases outside gene matches: 2. The CDR3 covers 14 residues. Germline V gene sequence: CDR1 MNHEY, CDR2 SVGAGI. As DNA, the CDR3 is TGTGCCAGCAGTTACTTTACAGGGGCCGGGGAGCTGTTTTTT. As protein: CASSYFTGAGELFF.

The chain carries TRBV6-4 and TRBJ2-7; 7 bases match TRBD1. V gave up 11 bases and J gave up 5 bases; unmatched junction bases: 12. Germline V gene data show CDR1 as MRHNA and CDR2 as SNTAGT. The CDR3 runs to 13 residues. The CDR3 here is CAWRDRVTDEQYF. DNA for the CDR3: TGTGCCTGGCGAGACAGGGTAACGGACGAGCAGTACTTC.

A few counts support this clonotype. The chain carries TRBV20-1 and TRBJ1-2; D gene ambiguous. V shed 0 bases and J shed 7 bases, with 18 bases lying between them. From germline, CDR1 is DFQATT and CDR2 SNEGSKA (reference sequence). CDR3 length: 15 amino acids. In DNA, the CDR3 is TGCAGTGCTAGAGATTCCTCCAACCCAGGATCTGGCTACACCTTC. Its translation is CSARDSSNPGSGYTF.

This chain links TRBV3-1 with TRBJ2-1, with D uncertain. Deletions cut 4 bases from V and 6 bases from J, with 10 bases between. CDR1 is LGHDT, CDR2 YNNKEL, per germline (reference sequence). The CDR3 consists of 13 residues. In DNA form, the CDR3 reads TGTGCCAGCAGCCCAGCCCTGTTCAATGAGCAGTTCTTC. Encoded protein: CASSPALFNEQFF.

The chain joins TRBV29-1 to TRBJ1-1; D not certain. The CDR3 has 12 residues. Deletions cut 5 bases from V and 1 base from J, with 8 bases between. Germline V gene sequence: CDR1 SQVTM, CDR2 ANQGSEA. Here the CDR3 reads CSVRVPNTEAFF. The CDR3, as DNA: TGCAGCGTTCGTGTGCCGAACACTGAAGCTTTCTTT.

This clonotype has a handful of counts. The chain employs TRBV4-2 and TRBJ1-2, with D possibly TRBD1 on 5 matching bases. Trimming pared 7 bases from V and 3 bases from J, leaving 15 bases between. The CDR3 is 14 amino acids. From germline, CDR1 is LGHNA and CDR2 YNFKEQ. The CDR3 region has the DNA TGTGCCAGCAAACGGGGCAGACCGGACTATGGCTACACCTTC. It is translated as CASKRGRPDYGYTF.

This clonotype was detected only a few times. The J gene is TRBJ2-7, the V gene TRBV6-2 or TRBV6-3; possible D gene TRBD1, 6 bases. CDR1 is MNHEY, CDR2 SVGEGT, per germline. V gave up 6 bases and J gave up 0 bases, with 15 bases separating them. The CDR3 covers 15 residues. The DNA of the CDR3 is TGTGCCAGCAGAATGGACAGCCCCAGCTCCTACGAGCAGTACGTC. Translated: CASRMDSPSSYEQYV.

In this sample, this clonotype turned up many times. CDR3 loop: CASSLRQGRGYQPQHF. The CDR3 DNA is TGCGCCAGCAGCTTACGACAGGGCAGGGGGTATCAGCCCCAGCATTTT. This chain uses TRBV4-1 with TRBJ1-5, with TRBD1 identical over 7 bases. The CDR3 is 16 residues long. Germline V gives CDR1 MGHRA, CDR2 YSYEKL. Losses at the gene ends were 5 bases for V and 5 bases for J; bases not matched to a gene: 12.

The genes are TRBV4-3 and TRBJ2-3, with a tentative D call TRBD1 (5 bases). This CDR3 spans 14 amino acids. V was clipped by 10 bases and J by 4 bases, with 18 bases between them. Per the germline V gene, CDR1 is LGHNA and CDR2 is YSLEER. CDR3 in DNA: TGCGCCACCCCAGGAAAGGGGAACGCAGATACGCAGTATTTT. Translated: CATPGKGNADTQYF.

This clonotype was observed at least ten times. The chain links TRBV5-1 to TRBJ2-3; 8 nucleotides line up with TRBD2. Trimming took 2 bases from V and 4 from J; bases not matched to a gene: 3. The CDR3 extends over 14 amino acids. The germline V gene encodes CDR1 SGHRS and CDR2 YFSETQ. CDR3 region: CASSFGGAADTQYF. The DNA for the CDR3 is TGCGCCAGCAGCTTCGGGGGGGCTGCAGATACGCAGTATTTT.

This clonotype was found a few times. The genes are TRBV7-9 and TRBJ2-1; 10 bases are shared with TRBD1. Germline CDR1 and CDR2: SEHNR and FQNEAQ (reference sequence). The CDR3 totals 14 residues. Trimming at V came to 5 bases and at J to 6 bases, leaving 4 bases not matched to a gene. The CDR3 loop is CASSRDRGANEQFF. The CDR3 DNA is TGTGCCAGCAGCCGGGACAGGGGCGCCAATGAGCAGTTCTTC.

This clonotype has a count of ten or more. The chain has TRBV20-1 and TRBJ2-3, with D unresolved. The V and J ends lost 4 bases and 1 base respectively, with 6 bases between them. The CDR3 sequence is 12 residues long. Germline V gene data show CDR1 as DFQATT and CDR2 as SNEGSKA (reference sequence). CDR3 in DNA: TGCAGTGCTATTGGTGGCACAGATACGCAGTATTTT. Protein: CSAIGGTDTQYF.

This clonotype occurred a few times. The chain recombines TRBV12-3 or TRBV12-4 with TRBJ1-1, with 8 positions matching TRBD1. The CDR3 sequence is 13 residues long. V gave up 7 bases and J gave up 5 bases; unmatched junction bases: 6. The CDR3 DNA sequence: TGTGCCAGCAACCTGGACAGGGAGACTGAAGCTTTCTTT. This gives the protein CASNLDRETEAFF.

This rearrangement joins TRBV12-3 or TRBV12-4 to TRBJ2-1; no reliable D call. This CDR3 comprises 15 residues. V lost 3 bases and J lost 0, with 9 bases in between. CDR3 in amino acids: CASSLRLLSYNEQFF. In DNA form, the CDR3 reads TGTGCCAGCAGTTTGCGGCTCCTCTCCTACAATGAGCAGTTCTTC.

This sequence joins TRBV29-1 and TRBJ2-1, with D possibly TRBD1 on 6 matching bases. With 6 bases removed from V and 0 bases from J, the gap between germline ends came to 15 bases. The germline gives CDR1 SQVTM, CDR2 ANQGSEA. The CDR3 has 15 residues. CDR3 region: CSVHTGKSSYNEQFF. Here the CDR3 DNA reads TGCAGCGTCCATACAGGGAAGAGCTCCTACAATGAGCAGTTCTTC.

The rearrangement joins TRBV7-3 to TRBJ2-1, with 8 bases fitting TRBD2. The ends lost 1 base at V and 8 bases at J; junction bases unmatched: 7. Germline assignment: CDR1 SGHTA and CDR2 FQGTGA. CDR3 length: 15 residues. As DNA, the CDR3 is TGTGCCAGCAGCTTAAGAGCGGGGGAGGCTTATGAGCAGTTCTTC. Protein product: CASSLRAGEAYEQFF. Variable domain in full (rest from reference TRBV7-3 and TRBJ2-1): GAGVSQTPSNKVTEKGKYVELRCDPISGHTALYWYRQSLGQGPEFLIYFQGTGAADDSGLPNDRFFAVRPEGSVSTLKIQRTERGDSAVYLCASSLRAGEAYEQFFGPGTRLTVL.

The CDR3 DNA follows: TGCGCCAGCAGCCAAGCTGCCCCGGACAGGGGGTATCAGCCCCAGCATTTT. Its protein product is CASSQAAPDRGYQPQHF. The rearrangement links TRBV4-3 to TRBJ1-5; 10 bases are shared with TRBD1. CDR3 length equals 17 residues. V lost 1 base, J lost 5 bases, and 8 bases stayed unmatched. Per the germline V gene, CDR1 is LGHNA and CDR2 is YSLEER.

The chain has TRBV7-2 and TRBJ2-5; 10 bases are a match to TRBD2. V lost 1 base, J lost 5 bases, and 13 bases stayed unmatched. This CDR3 spans 18 amino acids. Germline CDR1 reads SGHTA; CDR2 reads FQGNSA. CDR3 in DNA: TGTGCCAGCAGCTTAGTTCCGAGCGGGGGGGCCGGGATGGAGACCCAGTACTTC. This sequence encodes CASSLVPSGGAGMETQYF.

The table lists this clonotype with a few counts. The V call is TRBV19, the J call TRBJ2-2; TRBD1 aligns across 8 bases. The length of the CDR3 is 16 residues. Per the germline V gene, CDR1 is LNHDA and CDR2 is SQIVND (reference sequence). The V and J ends lost 2 bases and 4 bases, in that order; junction bases with no gene match: 6. The CDR3 region is CASSIHSDRVTGELFF. The CDR3 DNA reads TGTGCCAGTAGTATACACTCGGACAGGGTCACCGGGGAGCTGTTTTTT.

This clonotype was counted at least ten times. The chain links TRBV7-8 to TRBJ2-1; 7 positions match TRBD2. The CDR3 contains 14 residues. CDR1 is SGHVS and CDR2 is FQNEAQ in the germline V gene. The V gene end was trimmed by 5 bases and the J gene end by 3 bases; junction bases not matched to a gene: 4. CDR3 region: CASSPRTSYNEQFF. The DNA for the CDR3 is TGTGCCAGCAGCCCAAGGACTAGCTACAATGAGCAGTTCTTC.

This clonotype was counted a few times. This rearrangement joins TRBV20-1 to TRBJ2-3, with 7 bases that match TRBD2. With V trimmed by 7 bases and J by 2 bases, 6 bases remained unmatched. Germline V gene lookup returns CDR1 DFQATT and CDR2 SNEGSKA (reference sequence). CDR3 length equals 13 residues. CDR3 in DNA: TGCAGTGTGGCGGGGGAGAACACAGATACGCAGTATTTT. As protein: CSVAGENTDTQYF.

This clonotype was detected only a few times. This chain joins TRBV12-3 or TRBV12-4 and TRBJ2-3; 7 bases map to TRBD1. The CDR3 is 13 residues long. J was trimmed by 3 bases and V by 7 bases; bases with no gene match: 4. The CDR3 nucleotides are TGTGCCAGCACGCGCAGGGGGACAGATACGCAGTATTTT. Translation gives CASTRRGTDTQYF.

This chain joins TRBV20-1 and TRBJ2-1, with 11 bases matching TRBD2. V was pared by 0 bases and J by 9 bases, with 7 bases of the junction left unmatched. The germline V gene has CDR1 DFQATT and CDR2 SNEGSKA (reference sequence). The CDR3 extends over 15 amino acids. The DNA of the CDR3 is TGCAGTGCTAGAGACGGACTAGCGGGCCAGCGTGAGCAGTTCTTC. It is translated as CSARDGLAGQREQFF.

In its sample, this clonotype was seen a few times. The chain links TRBV23-1 to TRBJ2-4; D possibly matches TRBD1 or TRBD2 (6 bases each). TRBV23-1 falls under the ORF class, with uncertain function. The CDR3 covers 14 residues. The V end was cut by 8 bases, the J end by 6 bases, with 17 bases between. The CDR3 DNA reads TGCGCCAGCCCTGGAGGGGGGCCCAGAAACATTCAGTACTTC. This translates into CASPGGGPRNIQYF.

This clonotype was detected a few times. The chain has TRBV9 and TRBJ1-6; no clear D gene. The CDR3 length is 13 residues. Germline loops: CDR1 SGDLS, CDR2 YYNGEE. The V end was cut by 0 bases, the J end by 10 bases, with 8 bases between. The CDR3 region has the DNA TGTGCCAGCAGCGTAGACGTTAGATCACCCCTCCACTTT. Translating it yields CASSVDVRSPLHF.

This chain links TRBV6-2 or TRBV6-3 with TRBJ2-5, with D perhaps matching TRBD1 or TRBD2 (5 bases each). This CDR3 has 14 residues. Germline V gene lookup returns CDR1 MNHEY and CDR2 SVGEGT. Trimming took off 6 bases at V and 9 bases at J, with 20 bases between the two ends. The CDR3 protein is CASRLTGTPSAQYF. CDR3 sequence (DNA): TGTGCCAGCAGACTGACCGGGACGCCTTCCGCCCAGTACTTC.

J is TRBJ2-3 and V is TRBV5-4; weak D call: TRBD1 (6 bases). This CDR3 comprises 13 residues. The V end lost 7 bases, the J end lost 0 bases, and 9 bases lay between the germline ends. Germline CDR1 reads SGHNT; CDR2 reads YYREEE (reference sequence). CDR3 nucleotide sequence: TGTGCCAGCCAAGGGGGAAGCACAGATACGCAGTATTTT. The encoded protein is CASQGGSTDTQYF.